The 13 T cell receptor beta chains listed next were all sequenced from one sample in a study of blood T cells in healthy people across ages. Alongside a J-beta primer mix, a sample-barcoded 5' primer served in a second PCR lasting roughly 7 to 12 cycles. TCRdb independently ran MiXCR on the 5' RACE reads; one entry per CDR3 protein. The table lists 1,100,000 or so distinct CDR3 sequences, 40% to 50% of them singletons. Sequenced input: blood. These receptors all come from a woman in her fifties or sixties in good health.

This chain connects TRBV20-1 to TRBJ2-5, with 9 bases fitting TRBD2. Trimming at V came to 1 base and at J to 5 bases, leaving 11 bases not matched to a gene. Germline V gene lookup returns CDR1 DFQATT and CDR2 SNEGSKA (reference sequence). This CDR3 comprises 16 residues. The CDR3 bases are TGCAGTGCTAGAGGTAGTCGACTAGCGGCCCTTGAGACCCAGTACTTC. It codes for CSARGSRLAALETQYF.

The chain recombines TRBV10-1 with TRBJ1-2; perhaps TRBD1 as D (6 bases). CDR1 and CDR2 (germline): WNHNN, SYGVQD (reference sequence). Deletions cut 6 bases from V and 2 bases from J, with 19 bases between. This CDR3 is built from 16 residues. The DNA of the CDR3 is TGCGCCAGCAGGTTCGGAACAGGGAAAGAAAACTATGGCTACACCTTC. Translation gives CASRFGTGKENYGYTF.

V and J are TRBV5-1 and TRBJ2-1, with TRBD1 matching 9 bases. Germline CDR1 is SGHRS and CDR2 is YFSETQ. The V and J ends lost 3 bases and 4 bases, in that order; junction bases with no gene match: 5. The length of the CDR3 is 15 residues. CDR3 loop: CASSSQGAKYNEQFF. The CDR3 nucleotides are TGCGCCAGCAGCTCACAGGGGGCGAAGTACAATGAGCAGTTCTTC.

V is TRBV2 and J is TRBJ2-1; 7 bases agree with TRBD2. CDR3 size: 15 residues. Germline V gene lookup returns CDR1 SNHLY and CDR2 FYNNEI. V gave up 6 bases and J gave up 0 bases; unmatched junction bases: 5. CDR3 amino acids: CASRGTTSSYNEQFF. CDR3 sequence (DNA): TGTGCCAGCAGAGGGACTACGAGCTCCTACAATGAGCAGTTCTTC.

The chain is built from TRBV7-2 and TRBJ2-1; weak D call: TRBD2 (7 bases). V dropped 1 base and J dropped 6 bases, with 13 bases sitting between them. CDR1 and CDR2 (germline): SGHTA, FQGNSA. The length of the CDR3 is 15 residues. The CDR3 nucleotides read TGTGCCAGCAGCTTAGTTTGGGGGGGCGGCAATGAGCAGTTCTTC. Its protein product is CASSLVWGGGNEQFF. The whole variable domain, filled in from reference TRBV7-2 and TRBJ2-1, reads GAGVSQSPSNKVTEKGKDVELRCDPISGHTALYWYRQSLGQGLEFLIYFQGNSAPDKSGLPSDRFSAERTGGSVSTLTIQRTQQEDSAVYLCASSLVWGGGNEQFFGPGTRLTVL.

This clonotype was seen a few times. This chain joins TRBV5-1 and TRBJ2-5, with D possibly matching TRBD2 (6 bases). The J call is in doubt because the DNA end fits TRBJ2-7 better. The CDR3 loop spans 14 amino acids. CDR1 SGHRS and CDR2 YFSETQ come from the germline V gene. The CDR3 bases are TGCGCCAGCAGCTCATCTGGGGGGATCTACGAGCAGTACTTC. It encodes CASSSSGGIYEQYF.

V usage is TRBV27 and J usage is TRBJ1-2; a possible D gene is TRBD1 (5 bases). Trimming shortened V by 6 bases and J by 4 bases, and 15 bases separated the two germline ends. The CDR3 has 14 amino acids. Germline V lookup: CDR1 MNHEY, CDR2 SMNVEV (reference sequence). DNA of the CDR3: TGTGCCAGCAGCCTTACGGGACTGCCCTATGGCTACACCTTC. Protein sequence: CASSLTGLPYGYTF.

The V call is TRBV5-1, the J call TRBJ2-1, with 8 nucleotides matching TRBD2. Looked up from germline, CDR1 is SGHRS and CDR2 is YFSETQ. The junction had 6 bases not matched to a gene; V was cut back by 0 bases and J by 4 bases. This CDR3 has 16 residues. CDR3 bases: TGCGCCAGCAGCTTGGTTAGCGGGACTTTGTACAATGAGCAGTTCTTC. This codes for CASSLVSGTLYNEQFF.

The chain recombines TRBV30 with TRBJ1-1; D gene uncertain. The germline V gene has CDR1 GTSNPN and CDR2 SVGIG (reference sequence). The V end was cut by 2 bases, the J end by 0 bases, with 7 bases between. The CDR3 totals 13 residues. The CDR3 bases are TGTGCCTGGAGTCGTGAGGTGAACACTGAAGCTTTCTTT. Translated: CAWSREVNTEAFF.

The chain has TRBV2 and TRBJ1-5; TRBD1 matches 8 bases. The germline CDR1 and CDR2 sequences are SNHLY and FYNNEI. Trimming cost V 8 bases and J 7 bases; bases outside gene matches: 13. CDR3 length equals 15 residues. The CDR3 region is CASPTQGQVIQPQHF. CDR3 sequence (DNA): TGTGCCAGCCCCACCCAGGGACAGGTCATCCAGCCCCAGCATTTT.

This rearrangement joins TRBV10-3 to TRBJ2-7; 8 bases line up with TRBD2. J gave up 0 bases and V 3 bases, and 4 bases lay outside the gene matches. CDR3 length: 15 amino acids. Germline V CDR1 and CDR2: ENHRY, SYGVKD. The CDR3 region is CAISDPGTSSYEQYF. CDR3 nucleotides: TGTGCCATCAGTGATCCCGGGACTAGCTCCTACGAGCAGTACTTC.

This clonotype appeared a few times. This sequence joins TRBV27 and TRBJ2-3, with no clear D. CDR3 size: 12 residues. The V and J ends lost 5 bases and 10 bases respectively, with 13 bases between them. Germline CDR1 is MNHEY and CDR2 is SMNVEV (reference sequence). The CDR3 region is CASSASGDAQYF. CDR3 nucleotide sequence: TGTGCCAGCAGTGCTAGTGGGGATGCGCAGTATTTT.

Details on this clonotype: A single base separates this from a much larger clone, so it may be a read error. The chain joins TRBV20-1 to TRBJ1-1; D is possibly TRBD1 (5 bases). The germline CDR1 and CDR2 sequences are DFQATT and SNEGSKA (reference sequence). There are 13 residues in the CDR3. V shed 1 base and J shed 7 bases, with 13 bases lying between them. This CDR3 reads CSARGPRTCEAFF. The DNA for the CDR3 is TGCAGTGCTAGAGGTCCGAGGACATGTGAAGCTTTCTTT.